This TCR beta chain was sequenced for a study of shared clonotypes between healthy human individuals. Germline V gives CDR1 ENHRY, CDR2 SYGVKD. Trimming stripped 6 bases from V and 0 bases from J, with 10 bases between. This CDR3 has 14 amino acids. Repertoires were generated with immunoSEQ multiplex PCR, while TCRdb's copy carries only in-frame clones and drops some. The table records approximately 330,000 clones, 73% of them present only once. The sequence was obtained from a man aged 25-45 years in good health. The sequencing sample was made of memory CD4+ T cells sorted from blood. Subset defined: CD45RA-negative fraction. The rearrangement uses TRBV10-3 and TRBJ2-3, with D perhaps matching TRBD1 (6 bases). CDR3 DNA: TGTGCCATCAGCAGGGGATCGAGCACAGATACGCAGTATTTT. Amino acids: CAISRGSSTDTQYF.